A selection of T cell receptor beta chains follows, all from one sample in a study of T cells in Graves' hyperthyroidism and ophthalmopathy. From the multiplex PCR reads, TCRdb called clonotypes with MiXCR, one entry per CDR3 protein. Among hundreds of thousands of distinct CDR3 sequences, around 20% were seen once, and the ten largest hold about 45%. Material: blood. These receptors came from a middle-aged man with Graves' ophthalmopathy. The CDR3 runs from the conserved cysteine through the conserved F or W. D genes are given only for firm matches. The size of a clone is reported for some rows only, either as once, few or many, or as a class for expanded clones.

len,abundance,v_gene,d_gene,j_gene,CDR3aa,CDR3nt
14,.,TRBV28,TRBD1,TRBJ2-7,CASSLGTGPHEQYF,TGTGCCAGCAGTTTAGGGACAGGGCCCCACGAGCAGTACTTC
16,.,TRBV19,.,TRBJ1-2,CASTPNLRQRSYGYTF,TGTGCCAGTACCCCTAATTTAAGACAAAGGTCCTATGGCTACACCTTC
17,.,TRBV7-9,TRBD2,TRBJ2-2,CASSLRGLAGWTGELFF,TGTGCCAGCAGCTTACGGGGACTAGCGGGATGGACCGGGGAGCTGTTTTTT
15,few,TRBV30,TRBD1,TRBJ1-5,CAWSFGTGAYQPQHF,TGTGCCTGGAGTTTCGGGACAGGGGCCTATCAGCCCCAGCATTTT
15,.,TRBV5-8,.,TRBJ1-3,CASSFGGYSGNTIYF,TGTGCCAGCAGCTTTGGCGGATACTCTGGAAACACCATATATTTT
19,.,TRBV5-1,TRBD2,TRBJ2-1,CASSLGDLGTSGGINEQFF,TGCGCCAGCAGCTTGGGTGACCTCGGGACTAGCGGGGGTATCAATGAGCAGTTCTTC
15,.,TRBV27,.,TRBJ1-1,CASSYQGRKDTEAFF,TGTGCCAGCAGTTATCAGGGGAGAAAGGACACTGAAGCTTTCTTT
14,.,TRBV20-1,.,TRBJ2-1,CSARGARAVAEQFF,TGCAGTGCTCGCGGGGCTCGGGCCGTAGCGGAGCAGTTCTTC
15,.,TRBV13,TRBD1,TRBJ2-7,CASSSRQGKSYEQYF,TGTGCCAGCAGCTCCAGACAGGGAAAGTCCTACGAGCAGTACTTC
12,.,TRBV29-1,TRBD1,TRBJ2-7,CSVLKDRGKQYF,TGCAGCGTTCTCAAGGACAGGGGAAAGCAGTACTTC
15,many,TRBV7-2,.,TRBJ2-1,CASSPDSSSYNEQFF,TGTGCCAGCAGCCCGGACTCCTCCTCCTACAATGAGCAGTTCTTC
14,few,TRBV7-9,.,TRBJ2-1,CASSSGTVSNEQFF,TGTGCCAGCAGCTCCGGGACTGTAAGCAATGAGCAGTTCTTC
12,many,TRBV2,.,TRBJ2-7,CASLTGAGEQYF,TGTGCCAGCTTAACAGGGGCGGGGGAGCAGTACTTC
15,.,TRBV28,.,TRBJ1-6,CASSFPFRGGSPLHF,TGTGCCAGCAGTTTCCCCTTCCGAGGAGGCTCACCCCTCCACTTT
14,few,TRBV6-1,TRBD1,TRBJ1-3,CASPAAGGLDTIYF,TGTGCCAGCCCGGCGGCAGGGGGCTTAGACACCATATATTTT
15,many,TRBV2,.,TRBJ1-6,CASSATVNLNSPLHF,TGTGCCAGCAGTGCGACAGTCAACCTAAATTCACCCCTCCACTTT
12,many,TRBV30,.,TRBJ1-1,CAWISRGTEAFF,TGTGCCTGGATTAGCCGGGGGACTGAAGCTTTCTTT
16,few,TRBV6-1,TRBD1,TRBJ2-3,CASSFRGREVSDTQYF,TGTGCCAGCAGCTTCAGGGGGCGCGAAGTCTCAGATACGCAGTATTTT
15,few,TRBV28,.,TRBJ2-2,CASSLAREITGELFF,TGTGCCAGCAGTTTAGCCAGGGAAATTACCGGGGAGCTGTTTTTT
12,few,TRBV30,.,TRBJ2-2,CAWNSGGGELFF,TGTGCCTGGAACTCCGGGGGCGGGGAGCTGTTTTTT
11,few,TRBV6-1,.,TRBJ1-2,CASSDYYGYTF,TGTGCCAGCAGTGACTACTATGGCTACACCTTC
13,few,TRBV3-1,.,TRBJ2-3,CASSQPATDTQYF,TGTGCCAGCAGCCAACCGGCCACAGATACGCAGTATTTT
17,many,TRBV5-1,TRBD2,TRBJ2-3,CASSPGGTFKRTDTQYF,TGCGCCAGCAGCCCGGGAGGGACTTTTAAGCGCACAGATACGCAGTATTTT
13,many,TRBV5-1,.,TRBJ1-1,CASSLVADHEAFF,TGCGCCAGCAGCTTGGTTGCGGACCATGAAGCTTTCTTT
13,few,TRBV2,TRBD1,TRBJ1-2,CASDRDRNYGYTF,TGTGCCTCTGACCGGGACAGGAACTATGGCTACACCTTC
15,.,TRBV18,.,TRBJ1-4,CASSPSGATNEKLFF,TGTGCCAGCTCACCATCGGGGGCAACTAATGAAAAACTGTTTTTT
14,.,TRBV6-1,.,TRBJ2-3,CASSRRGSTDTQYF,TGTGCCAGCAGTAGACGTGGGAGCACAGATACGCAGTATTTT
17,few,TRBV10-1,.,TRBJ1-6,CAPHSGTERTYNSPLHF,TGCGCCCCCCACTCCGGCACAGAACGAACCTATAATTCACCCCTCCACTTT
15,.,TRBV7-9,TRBD1,TRBJ1-3,CACRWDRESGNTIYF,TGTGCCTGCCGTTGGGACAGGGAAAGTGGAAACACCATATATTTT
14,.,TRBV11-3,.,TRBJ2-2,CASSFMSGTGELFF,TGTGCCAGCAGCTTTATGAGCGGGACCGGGGAGCTGTTTTTT
14,.,TRBV10-3,.,TRBJ2-1,CAISPLWGDNEQFF,TGTGCCATCAGTCCCTTATGGGGGGACAATGAGCAGTTCTTC
15,few,TRBV30,.,TRBJ1-4,CAWSRDTGWSEKLFF,TGTGCCTGGAGTCGTGACACAGGGTGGTCTGAAAAACTGTTTTTT
13,few,TRBV7-2,.,TRBJ2-7,CASSKDYSDEQYF,TGTGCCAGCAGCAAGGACTATTCGGACGAGCAGTACTTC
15,.,TRBV9,.,TRBJ1-4,CASSDQGRPNEKLFF,TGTGCCAGCAGCGACCAGGGACGGCCGAATGAAAAACTGTTTTTT
12,few,TRBV11-2,.,TRBJ1-1,CASSSPTGKAFF,TGTGCCAGCAGCTCACCGACGGGGAAAGCTTTCTTT
16,few,TRBV19,.,TRBJ1-2,CASSLKSNPWNYGYTF,TGTGCCAGTAGTCTAAAATCTAACCCGTGGAACTATGGCTACACCTTC
20,.,TRBV20-1,TRBD2,TRBJ2-3,CSARSLYISTSGKVPDTQYF,TGCAGTGCTAGAAGTTTATATATCTCGACTAGCGGGAAGGTTCCAGATACGCAGTATTTT
14,few,TRBV10-3,.,TRBJ1-2,CAISTRDGDMGYTF,TGTGCCATCAGTACCAGGGATGGGGATATGGGCTACACCTTC
14,many,TRBV10-3,.,TRBJ2-2,CAISGTLNTGELFF,TGTGCCATCTCCGGGACACTAAACACCGGGGAGCTGTTTTTT
14,many,TRBV2,.,TRBJ1-2,CASSVEGNSRGYTF,TGTGCCAGCAGTGTTGAGGGAAATTCGCGGGGCTACACCTTC
17,.,TRBV6-2/TRBV6-3,TRBD2,TRBJ2-2,CASRAVTGTSATGELFF,TGTGCCAGCAGAGCAGTTACTGGGACTAGCGCTACCGGGGAGCTGTTTTTT
13,many,TRBV30,.,TRBJ2-2,CAWRAYNTGELFF,TGTGCCTGGCGTGCTTACAACACCGGGGAGCTGTTTTTT
13,many,TRBV18,.,TRBJ1-1,CASSPYGNTEAFF,TGTGCCAGCTCACCTTACGGCAACACTGAAGCTTTCTTT
17,.,TRBV10-3,TRBD2,TRBJ2-2,CAIKQTSGGPNTGELFF,TGTGCCATCAAACAGACTAGCGGGGGCCCGAACACCGGGGAGCTGTTTTTT
11,many,TRBV7-8,.,TRBJ1-1,CASSSDRLAFF,TGTGCCAGCAGCTCCGACAGGTTGGCTTTCTTT
14,.,TRBV2,TRBD1,TRBJ2-1,CASTGTGFYNEQFF,TGTGCCAGCACCGGGACAGGGTTCTACAATGAGCAGTTCTTC
16,.,TRBV7-9,TRBD1,TRBJ2-2,CASSPTDRGYTGELFF,TGTGCCAGCAGCCCAACGGACAGGGGGTACACCGGGGAGCTGTTTTTT
16,few,TRBV6-2/TRBV6-3,.,TRBJ2-5,CASSYSIPWGQETQYF,TGTGCCAGCAGTTACTCGATCCCCTGGGGGCAAGAGACCCAGTACTTC
19,.,TRBV18,.,TRBJ2-4,CASSPRALRQRLAKNIQYF,TGTGCCAGCTCACCACGCGCCCTCCGACAGAGACTAGCCAAAAACATTCAGTACTTC
13,few,TRBV30,.,TRBJ1-2,CAWSVGTFYGYTF,TGTGCCTGGAGTGTAGGGACTTTTTATGGCTACACCTTC
14,many,TRBV2,.,TRBJ2-1,CASTEGLGYNEQFF,TGTGCCAGCACGGAGGGGCTCGGATACAATGAGCAGTTCTTC